One and the same sample provided the 13 T cell receptor beta chains below, sequenced in a study of T cells in localized non-small cell lung cancer. The data were produced by immunoSEQ multiplex PCR, yet TCRdb's version contains in-frame clones alone and is incomplete. Altogether 64,000 or so clones are present, roughly 90% being singletons, with the ten largest covering under 2%. Source: peripheral blood, taken before any cancer treatment. These receptors were obtained from a woman aged 35-70 years with stage I lung adenocarcinoma.

V gene TRBV7-9 combines with J gene TRBJ2-1, with 7 bases that match TRBD1. The J segment lost 9 bases and the V segment lost 5 bases, leaving 4 bases of the junction unmatched. The V gene's germline CDR1 is SEHNR and CDR2 FQNEAQ (reference sequence). CDR3 length: 12 amino acids. Here the CDR3 reads CASSRTGAEQFF. In nucleotides, the CDR3 is TGTGCCAGCAGCCGAACAGGGGCTGAGCAGTTCTTC.

The V gene is TRBV15, the J gene TRBJ2-7; 8 nucleotides line up with TRBD1. CDR1 is LNHNV and CDR2 is YYDKDF in the germline V gene (reference sequence). V lost 0 bases, J lost 5 bases, and 6 bases stayed unmatched. The CDR3 sequence is 15 residues long. CDR3 coding DNA: TGTGCCACCAGCAGAGATCTAGACAGGGGTCACGAGCAGTACTTC. Translation gives CATSRDLDRGHEQYF.

The chain is built from TRBV6-4 and TRBJ1-3, with 7 bases that match TRBD1. Germline CDR1 reads MRHNA; CDR2 reads SNTAGT. Germline trimming cut 3 bases from V and 0 bases from J; bases unmatched to any gene: 2. The CDR3 totals 15 residues. CDR3 bases: TGTGCCAGCAGTGAGCAGGGGGTCTCTGGAAACACCATATATTTT. It codes for CASSEQGVSGNTIYF.

The chain couples TRBV6-1 to TRBJ1-3; D unresolved. Trimming pared 10 bases from V and 0 bases from J, leaving 10 bases between. The germline gives CDR1 MNHNS, CDR2 SASEGT. This CDR3 has 13 residues. The CDR3 is CATGFLSGNTIYF. CDR3 nucleotides: TGTGCCACCGGGTTCCTCTCTGGAAACACCATATATTTT.

The CDR3 spells CASSWRDSSYNEQFF. The CDR3 DNA reads as TGTGCCAGCAGCTGGCGGGACAGCTCCTACAATGAGCAGTTCTTC. The chain carries TRBV7-8 and TRBJ2-1, with D perhaps matching TRBD1 (7 bases). The CDR3 extends over 15 amino acids. Germline CDR1 is SGHVS and CDR2 is FQNEAQ. Trimming removed 4 bases at V and 0 bases at J, with 10 bases between. The entire variable domain, with the rest obtained from reference TRBV7-8 and TRBJ2-1, is as follows: GAGVSQSPRYKVAKRGQDVALRCDPISGHVSLFWYQQALGQGPEFLTYFQNEAQLDKSGLPSDRFFAERPEGSVSTLKIQRTQQEDSAVYLCASSWRDSSYNEQFFGPGTRLTVL.

This clone appeared once. CDR3 sequence (DNA): TGTGCCAGCAGCTACCGATTCACCGGGGAGCTGTTTTTT. Translated: CASSYRFTGELFF. This chain connects TRBV7-9 to TRBJ2-2, with D unresolved. The CDR3 sequence is 13 residues long. Trimming cost V 4 bases and J 4 bases, with 7 bases left between them. Per the germline V gene, CDR1 is SEHNR and CDR2 is FQNEAQ (reference sequence).

This chain uses TRBV6-5 with TRBJ1-1; D gene uncertain. Germline CDR1 reads MNHEY; CDR2 reads SVGAGI. The CDR3 extends over 13 amino acids. V was shortened by 2 bases and J by 1 base, with 5 bases between the two germline ends. In nucleotides, the CDR3 is TGTGCCAGCAGTTACAACCCGAACACTGAAGCTTTCTTT. As protein: CASSYNPNTEAFF.

This clone appeared a single time. The chain combines TRBV19 with TRBJ2-3, with D tentatively TRBD1 or TRBD2 (5 bases each). Between the trimmed V and J ends, which lost 2 bases and 4 bases, there was a span of 10 bases. Germline CDR1 and CDR2: LNHDA and SQIVND (reference sequence). The CDR3 contains 14 residues. The CDR3 DNA reads TGTGCCAGTAGTATAATGGGGGATGCAGATACGCAGTATTTT. This sequence encodes CASSIMGDADTQYF. The full variable domain, its missing parts supplied by reference TRBV19 and TRBJ2-3, is DGGITQSPKYLFRKEGQNVTLSCEQNLNHDAMYWYRQDPGQGLRLIYYSQIVNDFQKGDIAEGYSVSREKKESFPLTVTSAQKNPTAFYLCASSIMGDADTQYFGPGTRLTVL.

The gene calls are TRBV13 and TRBJ2-7; no reliable D call. The CDR3 runs to 12 residues. V shed 6 bases and J shed 2 bases, with 8 bases lying between them. Germline CDR1 reads PRHDT; CDR2 reads FYEKMQ (reference sequence). The CDR3 region has the DNA TGTGCCAGCAGTTACCACGCCTACGAGCAGTACTTC. Its translation is CASSYHAYEQYF. Combining the CDR3 with reference TRBV13 and TRBJ2-7 gives the whole variable domain AAGVIQSPRHLIKEKRETATLKCYPIPRHDTVYWYQQGPGQDPQFLISFYEKMQSDKGSIPDRFSAQQFSDYHSELNMSSLELGDSALYFCASSYHAYEQYFGPGTRLTVT.

The rearrangement uses TRBV30 and TRBJ1-1; D possibly corresponds to TRBD1 (6 bases). The CDR3 contains 16 residues. Germline V CDR1 and CDR2: GTSNPN, SVGIG (reference sequence). Trimming removed 2 bases at V and 5 bases at J, with 21 bases between. The CDR3 region is CAWSQKGGRLGTEAFF. In nucleotides, the CDR3 is TGTGCCTGGAGTCAAAAGGGGGGGCGACTAGGAACTGAAGCTTTCTTT.

With regard to this clone: At one of its ends the junction is not consistent with the germline gene, which may arise from a read error. This CDR3 is also generated by other DNA sequences in the sample. The chain links TRBV6-5 to TRBJ2-3; D is unclear. CDR1 is MNHEY and CDR2 is SVGAGI in the germline V gene. This CDR3 is built from 12 residues. The CDR3 protein is CAVRDPTDTQYF. CDR3 DNA: TGCGCCGTCCGCGACCCGACAGATACGCAGTATTTT.

The chain carries TRBV25-1 and TRBJ1-3, with a tentative D call TRBD1 (6 bases). The CDR3 is made up of 16 amino acids. V was clipped by 7 bases and J by 4 bases, with 20 bases between them. Germline CDR1 MGHDK, CDR2 SYGVNS. DNA for the CDR3: TGTGCCAGCAAAGGTCCGGGGGCAAGGAAAGGAAACACCATATATTTT. Its translation is CASKGPGARKGNTIYF.

The chain uses TRBV13 and TRBJ2-3; 9 nucleotides align to TRBD2. CDR3 length: 17 residues. Germline V gene lookup returns CDR1 PRHDT and CDR2 FYEKMQ (reference sequence). Trimming at V came to 2 bases and at J to 3 bases, leaving 9 bases not matched to a gene. CDR3 in DNA: TGTGCCAGCAGCTTAAAAGGTAGCGGGGGATCGACAGATACGCAGTATTTT. Translating it yields CASSLKGSGGSTDTQYF.